These T cell receptor beta chains were read from a single sample in a study of cytomegalovirus exposure and HLA in healthy donors. The repertoire was sequenced with immunoSEQ multiplex PCR; TCRdb's copy has only in-frame clones and lacks some. The sample contains approximately 200,000 clones, roughly 81% of which appear only once. Sequencing used PBMCs. These receptor sequences come from a woman aged 25 to 45 in good health and CMV-seronegative. CDR3s include the opening cysteine and the closing phenylalanine or tryptophan. Fields, in order: J gene, V gene, CDR3 protein.

TRBJ1-1	TRBV28	CASEDMGTEAFF
TRBJ2-3	TRBV15	CATSRVGGTTDTQYF
TRBJ1-2	TRBV19	CASSIPLGQLTYGYTF
TRBJ1-2	TRBV15	CATSVRGQLSYGYTF
TRBJ1-3	TRBV7-8	CASSSQGARSGNTIYF
TRBJ2-7	TRBV19	CASMGQGEGEQYF
TRBJ2-2	TRBV29-1	CSVRNTGGTGELFF
TRBJ2-1	TRBV10-2	CASGGTSGPYNEQFF
TRBJ1-5	TRBV7-2	CASRFAGTGDQPQHF
TRBJ1-2	TRBV11-2	CASSLDLGGRYGYTF
TRBJ1-4	TRBV30	CAWSTGLDEKLFF
TRBJ2-5	TRBV7-9	CASSLRLAGLETQYF
TRBJ1-1	TRBV4-2	CASSPGGRDTEAFF
TRBJ2-3	TRBV6-7	CASSYLGATDASSTDTQYF
TRBJ2-5	TRBV7-9	CASSSRLAGGETHYF
TRBJ1-1	TRBV2	CASTPDTEAFF
TRBJ1-1	TRBV6-1	CASSEVSGSNTEAFF
TRBJ1-5	TRBV4-1	CASSQGGENQPQHF
TRBJ2-1	TRBV7-9	CASSYSRHLRDIEQFF
TRBJ2-7	TRBV28	CATKTGIHEQYF
TRBJ2-3	TRBV30	CAWSRGDTDTQYF
TRBJ2-1	TRBV30	CAWSRKAGDNEQFF
TRBJ1-5	TRBV6-5	CASSYPGTVSNQPQHF
TRBJ2-7	TRBV6-5	CASSYSDYAGQYF
TRBJ2-2	TRBV25-1	CASRLAGLITGELFF
TRBJ1-2	TRBV10-3	CAIFKQGAKDYGYTF
TRBJ2-2	TRBV5-4	CASSARTIPGELFF
TRBJ1-1	TRBV5-1	CASSLSESPEAFF
TRBJ1-1	TRBV28	CASSRGNTEAFF
TRBJ2-7	TRBV18	CASSPGLAGSGSYEQYF